This T cell receptor beta chain was found in a study of blood T cell repertoires in COVID-19. Produced via immunoSEQ multiplex PCR; TCRdb's table is partial and in-frame only. The data show a few hundred thousand clones, approximately 78% seen once. The CDR3 is 14 residues long. Germline values: CDR1 MNHNS, CDR2 SASEGT. V lost 1 base to trimming and J lost 6 bases, with 12 bases between them. Input material: peripheral blood. This sequence joins TRBV6-1 and TRBJ1-1; no reliable D call. This TCR was sampled from a woman aged 80 or over with acute or convalescent COVID-19. The CDR3 reads CASSEEPQWAEAFF. In DNA form, the CDR3 reads TGTGCCAGCAGTGAAGAACCACAGTGGGCTGAAGCTTTCTTT.